The rows below give T cell receptor beta chains drawn from one sample of a study of tumor and adjacent non-tumor tissue in lung cancer. TCRdb reanalysed the multiplex PCR reads using MiXCR and keeps one entry per CDR3 protein. The sample holds under 150,000 distinct CDR3 sequences; about 71% are singletons and the top ten take 15% to 20%. The specimen sequenced was lung tumor tissue. All receptors derive from a man aged 60 to 69 with small cell lung cancer. The CDR3 runs from the conserved cysteine through the conserved F or W. Fields, in order: V gene, J gene, CDR3 protein.

V: TRBV5-4; J: TRBJ2-2; CDR3: CASSLQPGQGNTGELFF
V: TRBV12-3/TRBV12-4; J: TRBJ2-2; CDR3: CATRAWNTGELFF
V: TRBV6-1; J: TRBJ2-5; CDR3: CASSLSIVGTARAETQYF
V: TRBV5-1; J: TRBJ2-1; CDR3: CASSLGQGEWNAQFF
V: TRBV28; J: TRBJ2-7; CDR3: CASSLASGVSYKQYF
V: TRBV12-3/TRBV12-4; J: TRBJ2-2; CDR3: CASSFGGFTGELFF
V: TRBV12-5; J: TRBJ2-1; CDR3: CASGLLRPPRAYNEQFF
V: TRBV12-3/TRBV12-4; J: TRBJ1-5; CDR3: CASSSSGTGGGQPRHF
V: TRBV13; J: TRBJ2-5; CDR3: CASSSSLAGGRETQYF
V: TRBV13; J: TRBJ2-5; CDR3: CASNPPDRETQYF
V: TRBV5-6; J: TRBJ2-3; CDR3: CASSFATDTQYF
V: TRBV29-1; J: TRBJ2-1; CDR3: CSGMGLARDEQFF
V: TRBV6-1; J: TRBJ2-7; CDR3: CASSGDRAYEQYF
V: TRBV4-1; J: TRBJ2-2; CDR3: CASSQDRGGAGTWKLFF
V: TRBV11-2; J: TRBJ2-2; CDR3: CASSLNGGELFF
V: TRBV6-6; J: TRBJ2-1; CDR3: CACSYYGGLAVNEQFF
V: TRBV20-1; J: TRBJ2-5; CDR3: CNASPGGETQYF